One and the same sample provided the 22 T cell receptor beta chains below, sequenced in a study of blood T cell repertoires in COVID-19. Libraries were prepared by immunoSEQ multiplex PCR; TCRdb keeps only in-frame clonotypes and omits some of them. This repertoire shows hundreds of thousands of clones, around nine tenths found once; its top ten account for approximately 9.8%. The sample taken for sequencing was PBMCs or T cells enriched from blood (not recorded which). The receptors were gathered from a woman aged 40-49 years who had recovered from COVID-19.

Comments on this clone: Other DNA sequences in the same sample also yield this CDR3. The chain has TRBV7-2 and TRBJ1-4; 9 bases are a match to TRBD1. The CDR3 extends over 15 amino acids. Germline CDR1 is SGHTA and CDR2 is FQGNSA. V was pared by 3 bases and J by 5 bases, with 4 bases of the junction left unmatched. CDR3 DNA sequence: TGTGCCAGCAGCTTCGACAGGGGGATCAATGAAAAACTGTTTTTT. Its translation is CASSFDRGINEKLFF.

This chain connects TRBV12-3 or TRBV12-4 to TRBJ1-5; a weak D match, TRBD1 (5 bases). V was trimmed by 5 bases and J by 1 base, leaving 6 bases between them. The CDR3 runs to 13 residues. CDR3 DNA sequence: TGTGCCAGCAGTGGACACAGCAATCAGCCCCAGCATTTT. Translating it yields CASSGHSNQPQHF.

The V and J genes are TRBV30 and TRBJ1-3, with TRBD1 as a possible D gene (5 bases). CDR1 GTSNPN and CDR2 SVGIG come from the germline V gene (reference sequence). V lost 7 bases and J 9 bases, leaving 10 bases between the germline ends. CDR3 length: 10 amino acids. For the CDR3, the DNA is TGTGCCTATCGGGGGGTCACCATATATTTT. Its translation is CAYRGVTIYF. Full variable domain (outside the CDR3, taken from reference TRBV30 and TRBJ1-3): SQTIHQWPATLVQPVGSPLSLECTVEGTSNPNLYWYRQAAGRGLQLLFYSVGIGQISSEVPQNLSASRPQDRQFILSSKKLLLSDSGFYLCAYRGVTIYFGEGSWLTVV.

The V and J genes are TRBV7-2 and TRBJ2-7; no clear D gene. This CDR3 is 17 amino acids long. Trimming removed 5 bases at V and 1 base at J, with 21 bases between. Germline lookup yields CDR1 SGHTA and CDR2 FQGNSA. The CDR3 coding sequence is TGTGCCAGCAGCCTACTTAGCCCTGGCCACCAATCCTACGAGCAGTACTTC. This translates into CASSLLSPGHQSYEQYF.

The table lists this clone with a count of one. V is TRBV7-2 and J is TRBJ1-4, with D tentatively TRBD1 (5 bases). The length of the CDR3 is 16 residues. The germline V gene has CDR1 SGHTA and CDR2 FQGNSA. Trimming shortened V by 2 bases and J by 3 bases, and 13 bases separated the two germline ends. CDR3 protein: CASSLRTQGSNEKLFF. The CDR3 region has the DNA TGTGCCAGCAGCTTAAGAACCCAGGGTTCTAATGAAAAACTGTTTTTT.

The chain is built from TRBV6-2 or TRBV6-3 and TRBJ1-2; D remains unclear. Trimming took off 6 bases at V and 1 base at J, with 9 bases between the two ends. Looked up from germline, CDR1 is MNHEY and CDR2 is SVGEGT. This CDR3 has 13 amino acids. CDR3 amino acids: CASSMTLNYGYTF. CDR3 in DNA: TGTGCCAGCAGCATGACACTTAACTATGGCTACACCTTC.

The chain is built from TRBV5-1 and TRBJ2-3, with D possibly matching TRBD1 (5 bases). The CDR3 is 14 amino acids. V was trimmed by 3 bases and J by 2 bases, leaving 10 bases between them. Germline-derived CDR1 and CDR2 are SGHRS and YFSETQ. CDR3 loop: CASSSLGLTDTQYF. The CDR3 DNA sequence: TGCGCCAGCAGCTCGCTGGGGCTCACAGATACGCAGTATTTT.

This sequence joins TRBV9 and TRBJ2-3; TRBD1 aligns across 7 bases. Germline trimming cut 1 base from V and 4 bases from J; bases unmatched to any gene: 9. Germline V gives CDR1 SGDLS, CDR2 YYNGEE. The CDR3 covers 16 residues. The CDR3 is CASSVSQGVPPDTQYF. DNA for the CDR3: TGTGCCAGCAGCGTATCGCAGGGGGTGCCACCAGATACGCAGTATTTT.

The chain is built from TRBV28 and TRBJ1-2, with TRBD1 matching over 7 bases. The germline V gene encodes CDR1 MDHEN and CDR2 SYDVKM. V lost 4 bases and J lost 0; bases outside the gene matches: 2. This CDR3 contains 14 residues. This CDR3 reads CASSSGTANYGYTF. The CDR3 DNA reads as TGTGCCAGCAGTTCTGGGACAGCTAACTATGGCTACACCTTC.

The sample holds one count of this clone. The V gene is TRBV21-1, the J gene TRBJ1-2; TRBD1 reflects the table's D call only, with no check against the DNA. TRBV21-1 is a documented pseudogene. The CDR3 sequence is 17 residues long. DNA of the CDR3: TGTGCCAGCAGCAAAGTCTCCACAGGGGTAAGGAACTATGGCTACACCTTC. Protein: CASSKVSTGVRNYGYTF.

The chain uses TRBV19 and TRBJ1-5; D gene unclear. The V gene's germline CDR1 is LNHDA and CDR2 SQIVND (reference sequence). Trimming took 3 bases from V and 0 from J, leaving 9 bases between them. The CDR3 runs 15 residues. CDR3 sequence: CASSIWHYSNQPQHF. In DNA form, the CDR3 reads TGTGCCAGTAGTATCTGGCATTATAGCAATCAGCCCCAGCATTTT. The entire variable domain, with the rest obtained from reference TRBV19 and TRBJ1-5, is as follows: DGGITQSPKYLFRKEGQNVTLSCEQNLNHDAMYWYRQDPGQGLRLIYYSQIVNDFQKGDIAEGYSVSREKKESFPLTVTSAQKNPTAFYLCASSIWHYSNQPQHFGDGTRLSIL.

This clone showed up just a few times. The chain is built from TRBV15 and TRBJ1-2; a possible D gene is TRBD1 (5 bases). The CDR3 is made up of 12 amino acids. Trimming shortened V by 0 bases and J by 8 bases, and 7 bases separated the two germline ends. Germline V gene lookup returns CDR1 LNHNV and CDR2 YYDKDF (reference sequence). Written as DNA, the CDR3 is TGTGCCACCAGCAGAGACAGGGTAGGCTACACCTTC. As protein: CATSRDRVGYTF.

The table lists this clone with a few counts. This chain joins TRBV11-3 and TRBJ1-3, with a weak D call TRBD1 (6 bases). CDR3 length equals 16 residues. V gave up 5 bases and J gave up 2 bases, with 16 bases separating them. The germline gives CDR1 SGHNT, CDR2 YENEEA. In DNA, the CDR3 is TGTGCCAGCAGCCCCAGGGGCGCAGGGACTGGAAACACCATATATTTT. This gives the protein CASSPRGAGTGNTIYF.

The gene calls are TRBV10-3 and TRBJ2-7, with TRBD1 identical over 8 bases. The ends lost 1 base at V and 1 base at J; junction bases unmatched: 9. This CDR3 contains 17 residues. Per germline, CDR1 ENHRY and CDR2 SYGVKD. The CDR3 nucleotides read TGTGCCATCAGTGAGTGGACAGCGACAGGGGATTCCTACGAGCAGTACTTC. Amino acids: CAISEWTATGDSYEQYF.

V and J are TRBV24-1 and TRBJ2-4; 9 bases are shared with TRBD1. The CDR3 has 16 residues. The trim removed 4 bases at V and 6 bases at J, leaving 9 bases unmatched. Germline lookup yields CDR1 KGHDR and CDR2 SFDVKD. The CDR3 bases are TGTGCCACCAGTGAAAACAGGGGGCAGATTGGAAACATTCAGTACTTC. Protein product: CATSENRGQIGNIQYF.

The rearrangement uses TRBV19 and TRBJ2-3; D remains unclear. Per the germline V gene, CDR1 is LNHDA and CDR2 is SQIVND (reference sequence). The CDR3 runs 14 residues. V was pared by 4 bases and J by 2 bases, with 10 bases between. In DNA, the CDR3 is TGTGCCAGTAGTAGTCTTCTGTACACAGATACGCAGTATTTT. Its translation: CASSSLLYTDTQYF. Using reference TRBV19 and TRBJ2-3 for the parts outside the CDR3, the full variable domain is DGGITQSPKYLFRKEGQNVTLSCEQNLNHDAMYWYRQDPGQGLRLIYYSQIVNDFQKGDIAEGYSVSREKKESFPLTVTSAQKNPTAFYLCASSSLLYTDTQYFGPGTRLTVL.

V is TRBV15 and J is TRBJ2-1; TRBD2 agrees at 10 bases. The V gene's germline CDR1 is LNHNV and CDR2 YYDKDF (reference sequence). Unmatched junction bases numbered 12, after V lost 0 bases and J lost 4 bases. The CDR3 runs 19 residues. The CDR3 DNA reads TGTGCCACCAGCAGAGAGAGGCGAAAAGGTAGCGGGGGGTACAATGAGCAGTTCTTC. Protein product: CATSRERRKGSGGYNEQFF. The full variable domain, in which reference TRBV15 and TRBJ2-1 provide the parts outside the CDR3, is DAMVIQNPRYQVTQFGKPVTLSCSQTLNHNVMYWYQQKSSQAPKLLFHYYDKDFNNEADTPDNFQSRRPNTSFCFLDIRSPGLGDTAMYLCATSRERRKGSGGYNEQFFGPGTRLTVL.

The chain employs TRBV6-2 or TRBV6-3 and TRBJ2-5; 7 nucleotides agree with TRBD1. Germline V gives CDR1 MNHEY, CDR2 SVGEGT. The CDR3 is 14 amino acids. V lost 6 bases, J lost 3 bases, and 7 bases stayed unmatched. The CDR3 DNA reads TGTGCCAGCAGCGCAGGGACAGAAGAAGAGACCCAGTACTTC. Protein sequence: CASSAGTEEETQYF.

This chain uses TRBV6-5 with TRBJ1-2; tentative D call: TRBD1 (5 bases). The CDR3 has 14 amino acids. Between the trimmed V and J ends, which lost 8 bases and 2 bases, there was a span of 15 bases. CDR1 MNHEY and CDR2 SVGAGI come from the germline V gene. CDR3 in amino acids: CASHKGTLNYGYTF. CDR3 coding DNA: TGTGCCAGCCACAAAGGGACTCTCAACTATGGCTACACCTTC.

The V call is TRBV2, the J call TRBJ2-7, with 10 nucleotides matching TRBD1. The CDR3 has 14 residues. Looked up from germline, CDR1 is SNHLY and CDR2 is FYNNEI. The V gene end was trimmed by 7 bases and the J gene end by 1 base; junction bases not matched to a gene: 4. The CDR3 DNA follows: TGTGCCAGCACACGGACAGGGGGGTCCTACGAGCAGTACTTC. This gives the protein CASTRTGGSYEQYF.

The chain links TRBV4-2 to TRBJ1-1, with D possibly TRBD1 on 5 matching bases. The CDR3 contains 15 residues. V dropped 0 bases and J dropped 5 bases, with 13 bases sitting between them. Germline loops: CDR1 LGHNA, CDR2 YNFKEQ. The CDR3 reads CASSQDSGGTTEAFF. In nucleotides, the CDR3 is TGTGCCAGCAGCCAAGATAGTGGGGGGACTACTGAAGCTTTCTTT.

A note on this clone: The same CDR3 is also encoded by other DNA sequences in this sample. The chain joins TRBV7-8 to TRBJ1-5; weak D call: TRBD1 (5 bases). This CDR3 is 14 amino acids long. Trimming stripped 4 bases from V and 3 bases from J, with 10 bases between. Germline lookup yields CDR1 SGHVS and CDR2 FQNEAQ. The CDR3 here is CASSSDSNNQPQHF. DNA of the CDR3: TGTGCCAGCAGCTCCGACAGCAACAATCAGCCCCAGCATTTT.